A single sample is the source of the 22 T cell receptor beta chains below, sequenced in a study of T cells in Graves' hyperthyroidism and ophthalmopathy. RNA transcripts were the template for amplifying TCR beta CDR3 regions. Initially, a first-round RT-PCR of the TCR CDR3 employed the HTBI primer set. TCRdb independently ran MiXCR on the multiplex PCR reads; one entry per CDR3 protein. The data contain hundreds of thousands of distinct CDR3 sequences, approximately 15% of them singletons. The sample taken for sequencing was blood. The source of these receptors is a woman between 25 and 40 years old with Graves' hyperthyroidism.

Worth noting for this clonotype: A read error may be the cause here, since a much bigger clone is one base away. V is TRBV28 and J is TRBJ1-2; tentatively, D is TRBD1 (5 bases). V was shortened by 3 bases and J by 6 bases, with 17 bases between the two germline ends. The CDR3 runs 15 residues. Germline V gives CDR1 MDHEN, CDR2 SYDVKM. CDR3 amino acids: CASSFGPGRVNGYTF. As DNA, the CDR3 is TGTGCCAGCAGTTTCGGACCAGGGAGAGTCAATGGCTACACCTTC.

This clonotype was seen ten or more times. The V and J genes are TRBV30 and TRBJ2-7; no definite D call. The CDR3 runs 12 residues. Germline V CDR1 and CDR2: GTSNPN, SVGIG (reference sequence). Trimming removed 1 base at V and 3 bases at J, with 7 bases between. The CDR3 region has the DNA TGTGCCTGGAGTGAACAACACTACGAGCAGTACTTC. As protein: CAWSEQHYEQYF.

This chain joins TRBV7-2 and TRBJ2-1, with D possibly being TRBD1 (6 bases). CDR1 SGHTA and CDR2 FQGNSA come from the germline V gene. The CDR3 length is 13 residues. V lost 5 bases to trimming and J lost 14 bases, with 19 bases between them. The CDR3 bases are TGTGCCAGCAGCCCCTATAACCGGGACACCGAGTTCTTC. Its translation: CASSPYNRDTEFF. Looking up the rest from reference TRBV7-2 and TRBJ2-1 gives the full variable domain: GAGVSQSPSNKVTEKGKDVELRCDPISGHTALYWYRQSLGQGLEFLIYFQGNSAPDKSGLPSDRFSAERTGGSVSTLTIQRTQQEDSAVYLCASSPYNRDTEFFGPGTRLTVL.

Ten or more counts support this clonotype. The chain couples TRBV12-3 or TRBV12-4 to TRBJ1-5; the D is unclear. V was clipped by 8 bases and J by 0 bases, with 14 bases between them. The CDR3 sequence is 15 residues long. CDR3 in DNA: TGTGCCAGCGGGGTAGCGTTATATAGCAATCAGCCCCAGCATTTT. Translated: CASGVALYSNQPQHF.

This clonotype was detected ten times or more. The rearrangement links TRBV18 to TRBJ2-1; 7 positions match TRBD2. V was clipped by 0 bases and J by 4 bases; unmatched bases: 9. Germline V gene data show CDR1 as KGHSH and CDR2 as LQKENI. The CDR3 loop spans 17 amino acids. The CDR3 DNA reads TGTGCCAGCTCACCACCAACGGGGGGTAAGGTTTACAATGAGCAGTTCTTC. Its translation is CASSPPTGGKVYNEQFF. Full variable domain (outside the CDR3, taken from reference TRBV18 and TRBJ2-1): NAGVMQNPRHLVRRRGQEARLRCSPMKGHSHVYWYRQLPEEGLKFMVYLQKENIIDESGMPKERFSAEFPKEGPSILRIQQVVRGDSAAYFCASSPPTGGKVYNEQFFGPGTRLTVL.

With regard to this clonotype: Since a much larger clone is just one base distant, this may be a read error. The rearrangement uses TRBV7-8 and TRBJ2-1; 7 positions agree with TRBD2. V lost 5 bases to trimming and J lost 11 bases; unmatched junction nucleotides: 12. Germline values: CDR1 SGHVS, CDR2 FQNEAQ. The CDR3 spans 14 residues. DNA for the CDR3: TGTGCCAGCAGCACGAGGACTAGTTGGTACCAGCAGTTCTTC. It specifies CASSTRTSWYQQFF.

The V and J genes are TRBV28 and TRBJ2-1; D gene uncertain. The germline V gene encodes CDR1 MDHEN and CDR2 SYDVKM. The CDR3 runs 16 residues. V was pared by 6 bases and J by 4 bases, with 19 bases between. The CDR3 nucleotides read TGTGCCAGCAGCCGAGGTACCGGCGGCGGTTACAATGAGCAGTTCTTC. It yields the protein CASSRGTGGGYNEQFF.

This clonotype was seen many times. The chain uses TRBV27 and TRBJ2-5; maybe TRBD2 (5 bases). V lost 6 bases and J 5 bases, leaving 19 bases between the germline ends. The germline V gene encodes CDR1 MNHEY and CDR2 SMNVEV (reference sequence). The CDR3 is 15 residues long. The CDR3 nucleotides are TGTGCCAGCAGGGCCGGGAACGGTCCGAGGGAGACCCAGTACTTC. Protein: CASRAGNGPRETQYF.

At least ten counts were recorded for this clonotype. The V and J genes are TRBV7-2 and TRBJ2-5; D is possibly TRBD1 (5 bases). V lost 7 bases and J 2 bases, leaving 11 bases between the germline ends. The CDR3 consists of 13 residues. Germline V gene data show CDR1 as SGHTA and CDR2 as FQGNSA. This chain's CDR3 is CASNQGPQETQYF. The CDR3 nucleotides read TGTGCCAGCAACCAGGGCCCACAAGAGACCCAGTACTTC.

In its sample, this clonotype was seen many times. The chain employs TRBV27 and TRBJ1-5; D remains unclear. CDR1 and CDR2 from the germline V gene are MNHEY and SMNVEV (reference sequence). The ends were cut back, 5 bases at V and 3 bases at J, with 29 bases in the middle. The CDR3 runs 20 residues. Here the CDR3 reads CASSREPIPPVTPYNQPQHF. CDR3 sequence (DNA): TGTGCCAGCAGTAGAGAGCCGATTCCACCTGTTACTCCATACAATCAGCCCCAGCATTTT.

This chain joins TRBV7-2 and TRBJ2-2; 9 bases are shared with TRBD2. Germline V gene data show CDR1 as SGHTA and CDR2 as FQGNSA. The CDR3 is 13 residues long. The J segment lost 8 bases and the V segment lost 8 bases, leaving 6 bases of the junction unmatched. The CDR3: CASRTSAPGELFF. The CDR3 DNA reads as TGTGCCAGCCGGACTAGCGCCCCGGGGGAGCTGTTTTTT.

V is TRBV19 and J is TRBJ2-7, with 8 bases identical to TRBD2. J was trimmed by 2 bases and V by 6 bases; bases with no gene match: 9. CDR1 is LNHDA and CDR2 is SQIVND in the germline V gene (reference sequence). This CDR3 contains 15 residues. This CDR3 is CASRPTSGLTYEQYF. CDR3 nucleotide sequence: TGTGCCAGTAGACCTACTAGCGGCCTAACCTACGAGCAGTACTTC. The whole variable domain, filled in from reference TRBV19 and TRBJ2-7, reads DGGITQSPKYLFRKEGQNVTLSCEQNLNHDAMYWYRQDPGQGLRLIYYSQIVNDFQKGDIAEGYSVSREKKESFPLTVTSAQKNPTAFYLCASRPTSGLTYEQYFGPGTRLTVT.

The chain recombines TRBV6-1 with TRBJ1-1; possibly TRBD1 for D (5 bases). Per the germline V gene, CDR1 is MNHNS and CDR2 is SASEGT. CDR3 length: 13 residues. Trimming took 1 base from V and 4 from J, leaving 7 bases between them. CDR3: CASSEDRLTEAFF. Here the CDR3 DNA reads TGTGCCAGCAGTGAAGACAGGCTCACTGAAGCTTTCTTT.

This chain joins TRBV30 and TRBJ1-4; D remains ambiguous. This CDR3 region has 18 residues. The germline CDR1 and CDR2 sequences are GTSNPN and SVGIG (reference sequence). Trimming removed 0 bases from V and 2 bases from J, with 19 bases in between. CDR3 loop: CAWSVNLFDVKTNEKLFF. The CDR3 DNA follows: TGTGCCTGGAGTGTTAATCTATTTGACGTGAAGACTAATGAAAAACTGTTTTTT.

In its sample, this clonotype was seen many times. The J gene is TRBJ2-3, the V gene TRBV28, with a weak D call TRBD2 (5 bases). The CDR3 has 20 amino acids. Germline V CDR1 and CDR2: MDHEN, SYDVKM. V shed 3 bases and J shed 2 bases, with 27 bases lying between them. CDR3 amino acids: CASSFSLLAPSQRDTDTQYF. CDR3 sequence (DNA): TGTGCCAGCAGTTTCTCTCTGCTAGCTCCTAGCCAGAGGGACACAGATACGCAGTATTTT. Full variable domain (outside the CDR3, taken from reference TRBV28 and TRBJ2-3): DVKVTQSSRYLVKRTGEKVFLECVQDMDHENMFWYRQDPGLGLRLIYFSYDVKMKEKGDIPEGYSVSREKKERFSLILESASTNQTSMYLCASSFSLLAPSQRDTDTQYFGPGTRLTVL.

With respect to this clonotype: A much more abundant neighbour one base away suggests this may be a read error. DNA of the CDR3: TGTGCCAGCGGTAGATGCGAAGTGGACAATGAGCAGTTCTTC. Translation gives CASGRCEVDNEQFF. J is TRBJ2-1 and V is TRBV27; no definite D call. In germline, CDR1 is MNHEY, CDR2 SMNVEV (reference sequence). Trimming removed 8 bases from V and 5 bases from J, with 16 bases in between. There are 14 residues in the CDR3.

This sequence joins TRBV5-1 and TRBJ2-3, with 8 positions matching TRBD1. The CDR3 has 13 residues. With V trimmed by 0 bases and J by 6 bases, 0 bases remained unmatched. Germline V gives CDR1 SGHRS, CDR2 YFSETQ. The CDR3 DNA is TGCGCCAGCAGCTTGGGGGACAGGGATACGCAGTATTTT. Its translation: CASSLGDRDTQYF.

About this clonotype itself: This could be a read error, since a much larger clone is one nucleotide away. The chain employs TRBV6-5 and TRBJ2-5; 7 bases are a match to TRBD2. The germline V gene has CDR1 MNHEY and CDR2 SVGAGI. V shed 0 bases, J shed 4 bases, and the junction held 11 bases outside the gene matches. This CDR3 spans 17 amino acids. Here the CDR3 reads CASSYSWSAGDRETQYF. CDR3 in DNA: TGTGCCAGCAGTTACTCGTGGTCCGCGGGGGATCGAGAGACCCAGTACTTC.

This clonotype has a count of ten or more. The chain couples TRBV12-3 or TRBV12-4 to TRBJ2-5, with a tentative D call TRBD1 (6 bases). The CDR3 consists of 12 residues. V shed 4 bases and J shed 5 bases, with 8 bases lying between them. CDR3 protein: CASSSGAETQYF. The DNA of the CDR3 is TGTGCCAGCAGTTCAGGGGCGGAGACCCAGTACTTC.

This clonotype was counted a few times. The rearrangement links TRBV19 to TRBJ2-5, with TRBD1 matching over 9 bases. CDR1 LNHDA and CDR2 SQIVND come from the germline V gene (reference sequence). The length of the CDR3 is 16 residues. The junction had 8 bases not matched to a gene; V was cut back by 1 base and J by 5 bases. The CDR3 protein is CASSIGTTGGSETQYF. The DNA for the CDR3 is TGTGCCAGTAGTATAGGCACCACAGGGGGCAGTGAGACCCAGTACTTC.

The sample holds many counts of this clonotype. The V gene is TRBV2, the J gene TRBJ1-5; weak D call: TRBD1 (5 bases). V gave up 2 bases and J gave up 6 bases, with 14 bases separating them. Germline values: CDR1 SNHLY, CDR2 FYNNEI. The length of the CDR3 is 15 residues. The CDR3 is CASSETRGGSQPQHF. In DNA form, the CDR3 reads TGTGCCAGCAGTGAAACACGGGGGGGTAGTCAGCCCCAGCATTTT.

In nucleotides, the CDR3 is TGTGCCTGTTCGACAGGGTGGAATGAAAAACTGTTTTTT. Its translation: CACSTGWNEKLFF. This chain joins TRBV30 and TRBJ1-4; TRBD1 matches 7 bases. The CDR3 loop spans 13 amino acids. V was pared by 6 bases and J by 5 bases, with 6 bases of the junction left unmatched. Germline CDR1 reads GTSNPN; CDR2 reads SVGIG (reference sequence). The whole variable domain, filled in from reference TRBV30 and TRBJ1-4, reads SQTIHQWPATLVQPVGSPLSLECTVEGTSNPNLYWYRQAAGRGLQLLFYSVGIGQISSEVPQNLSASRPQDRQFILSSKKLLLSDSGFYLCACSTGWNEKLFFGSGTQLSVL.